The 32 T cell receptor beta chains reported below all come from one sample, sequenced in a study of siplizumab effects on memory and regulatory T cells (dated by TCRdb to between 2017 and 2020). The protocol used for the library was the immunoSEQ multiplex PCR assay. As stored in TCRdb, this immuneACCESS dataset retains in-frame rearrangements with V and J assigned. A fraction of the clones does not appear; measured against another copy, unresolved V genes explain less than half of the discrepancy, and the remainder lacks a known reason. The sample table holds some 100,000 clones, of which roughly 94% were seen once. Of the sample, about 1.2% is held by the ten largest clones. The sample taken for sequencing was non-Treg CD4+ T cells sorted from blood. What this sample's cell subset or site label stands for: FACS-sorted unstimulated CD4+ non-regulatory T cells. These receptors were obtained from a human donor in good health.

CDR3 DNA: TGTGCCAGCAGTGAGTTGGAGGAGACCCAGTACTTC. Translated, it gives CASSELEETQYF. This chain joins TRBV28 and TRBJ2-5, with unresolved D. This CDR3 has 12 amino acids. Germline V gives CDR1 MDHEN, CDR2 SYDVKM. V was clipped by 5 bases and J by 5 bases, with 9 bases between them.

This chain connects TRBV14 to TRBJ2-3, with D tentatively TRBD2 (6 bases). CDR1 is SGHDN, CDR2 FVKESK, per germline. This CDR3 is built from 15 residues. Trimming removed 4 bases from V and 2 bases from J, with 13 bases in between. This chain's CDR3 is CASSPFAGFTDTQYF. The DNA of the CDR3 is TGTGCCAGCAGCCCTTTCGCGGGATTCACAGATACGCAGTATTTT.

The chain has TRBV5-6 and TRBJ2-2, with D uncertain. This CDR3 spans 14 amino acids. Trimming cost V 2 bases and J 1 base, with 6 bases left between them. Germline V gene data show CDR1 as SGHDT and CDR2 as YYEEEE. The CDR3 loop is CASSFYGNTGELFF. In nucleotides, the CDR3 is TGTGCCAGCAGCTTCTACGGGAACACCGGGGAGCTGTTTTTT.

V gene TRBV19 combines with J gene TRBJ2-3; D is unclear. Germline V gives CDR1 LNHDA, CDR2 SQIVND (reference sequence). The CDR3 extends over 14 amino acids. The V gene lost 4 bases and the J gene lost 6 bases, with 14 bases spanning the gap. The CDR3: CASSRYGVVDTQYF. The CDR3 region has the DNA TGTGCCAGTAGTAGATACGGTGTCGTTGATACGCAGTATTTT.

The CDR3 coding sequence is TGTGCCAGCAGCTTAGTAGGGGACTCTGGGTACGAGCAGTACTTC. Amino acids: CASSLVGDSGYEQYF. The chain links TRBV11-2 to TRBJ2-7; TRBD2 might be the D (6 bases). The CDR3 totals 15 residues. Germline assignment: CDR1 SGHAT and CDR2 FQNNGV. V lost 1 base and J lost 4, with 14 bases in between.

In its sample, this clone was seen a few times. The genes are TRBV4-1 and TRBJ2-2, with TRBD2 matching 11 bases. The trim removed 1 base at V and 6 bases at J, leaving 4 bases unmatched. Looked up from germline, CDR1 is MGHRA and CDR2 is YSYEKL. There are 16 residues in the CDR3. CDR3 nucleotides: TGCGCCAGCAGCCAAGGCCTAGCGGGAGGCCCCGGGGAGCTGTTTTTT. As protein: CASSQGLAGGPGELFF.

J is TRBJ2-2 and V is TRBV30; no clear D gene. Germline CDR1 GTSNPN, CDR2 SVGIG (reference sequence). V was shortened by 4 bases and J by 1 base, with 1 base between the two germline ends. This CDR3 region has 11 residues. The CDR3 DNA sequence: TGTGCCTGGATGAACACCGGGGAGCTGTTTTTT. Translated: CAWMNTGELFF.

Only a few counts were recorded for this clone. V usage is TRBV11-2 and J usage is TRBJ2-1, with D maybe TRBD2 (5 bases). V lost 8 bases and J lost 7, with 15 bases in between. This CDR3 region has 13 residues. The germline gives CDR1 SGHAT, CDR2 FQNNGV. The CDR3 DNA sequence: TGTGCCAGCTTTAGTTGGCGGGTGAATGAGCAGTTCTTC. This gives the protein CASFSWRVNEQFF.

The V gene is TRBV6-5, the J gene TRBJ1-4; 9 bases are shared with TRBD1. The length of the CDR3 is 14 residues. Trimming took 2 bases from V and 5 from J; bases not matched to a gene: 0. Germline CDR1 MNHEY, CDR2 SVGAGI. The CDR3 loop reads CASSYDRGNEKLFF. CDR3 DNA sequence: TGTGCCAGCAGTTACGACAGGGGGAATGAAAAACTGTTTTTT.

J is TRBJ2-1 and V is TRBV2; 7 bases agree with TRBD2. Trimming at V came to 4 bases and at J to 5 bases, leaving 17 bases not matched to a gene. Germline V gene data show CDR1 as SNHLY and CDR2 as FYNNEI. This CDR3 contains 18 residues. The CDR3 protein is CASSVGLGGRLIHNEQFF. The CDR3 DNA reads TGTGCCAGCAGTGTGGGGCTTGGCGGGAGACTTATACACAATGAGCAGTTCTTC.

The rearrangement joins TRBV6-1 to TRBJ1-5; no clear D. CDR3 length: 15 amino acids. Trimming pared 8 bases from V and 0 bases from J, leaving 14 bases between. In germline, CDR1 is MNHNS, CDR2 SASEGT. The CDR3 region has the DNA TGTGCCAGCTTTGCCCCAACGGATAGCAATCAGCCCCAGCATTTT. Its translation: CASFAPTDSNQPQHF.

This chain links TRBV15 with TRBJ1-6, with a weak D call TRBD1 (5 bases). Germline V gene lookup returns CDR1 LNHNV and CDR2 YYDKDF (reference sequence). The CDR3 is 14 amino acids. The V and J ends lost 5 bases and 3 bases respectively, with 8 bases between them. The CDR3: CATSSQGYNSPLHF. The CDR3 bases are TGTGCCACCAGCTCGCAGGGCTATAATTCACCCCTCCACTTT.

The V call is TRBV5-4, the J call TRBJ2-5; TRBD2 matches 14 bases. The CDR3 has 17 residues. Germline assignment: CDR1 SGHNT and CDR2 YYREEE (reference sequence). V lost 1 base, J lost 7 bases, and 9 bases stayed unmatched. The CDR3, as DNA: TGTGCCAGCAGCTTGAGAATGACTAGCGGGAGGGAGGGGACCCAGTACTTC. The encoded protein is CASSLRMTSGREGTQYF.

In this sample, this clone turned up once. The chain is built from TRBV28 and TRBJ1-2; 10 positions agree with TRBD1. The CDR3 runs 14 residues. Germline CDR1 MDHEN, CDR2 SYDVKM. V shed 4 bases and J 4 bases; nucleotides not matched to a gene: 3. CDR3 residues: CASSSWTGGYGYTF. CDR3 DNA: TGTGCCAGCAGTTCATGGACAGGGGGCTATGGCTACACCTTC.

The CDR3 is CASSLDLSYEQYF. CDR3 DNA sequence: TGTGCCAGCAGCTTAGACCTATCCTACGAGCAGTACTTC. This chain joins TRBV7-9 and TRBJ2-7; D ambiguous. This CDR3 spans 13 amino acids. Germline V gene data show CDR1 as SEHNR and CDR2 as FQNEAQ (reference sequence). Between the trimmed V and J ends, which lost 1 base and 1 base, there was a span of 5 bases.

The V and J genes are TRBV19 and TRBJ2-5; 11 positions match TRBD2. Germline-derived CDR1 and CDR2 are LNHDA and SQIVND (reference sequence). This CDR3 has 16 amino acids. The V gene end was trimmed by 5 bases and the J gene end by 1 base; junction bases not matched to a gene: 6. The chain's CDR3 is CASSPLAGGAQETQYF. The CDR3 DNA sequence: TGTGCCAGTAGTCCGTTAGCGGGAGGGGCCCAAGAGACCCAGTACTTC.

V is TRBV11-3 and J is TRBJ2-2; D unclear. The V gene lost 5 bases and the J gene lost 1 base, with 2 bases spanning the gap. The CDR3 extends over 12 amino acids. Looked up from germline, CDR1 is SGHNT and CDR2 is YENEEA. Written as DNA, the CDR3 is TGTGCCAGCAGCCAGAACACCGGGGAGCTGTTTTTT. Encoded protein: CASSQNTGELFF.

This clone was seen once. The V gene is TRBV27, the J gene TRBJ1-6; D may be TRBD1 (5 bases). This CDR3 is built from 17 residues. The germline V and J ends were trimmed by 4 bases and 6 bases, with 19 bases remaining between them. Germline lookup yields CDR1 MNHEY and CDR2 SMNVEV (reference sequence). CDR3 region: CASSSTVTLRGNSPLHF. Written as DNA, the CDR3 is TGTGCCAGCAGTTCGACAGTCACCCTACGGGGTAATTCACCCCTCCACTTT.

The V gene is TRBV5-1, the J gene TRBJ1-1, with TRBD1 identical over 7 bases. The trim removed 2 bases at V and 1 base at J, leaving 14 bases unmatched. The germline V gene encodes CDR1 SGHRS and CDR2 YFSETQ. This CDR3 is built from 18 residues. The CDR3 nucleotides are TGCGCCAGCAGCTTTGGTTGGACAGGACCCATGGGGAACACTGAAGCTTTCTTT. Its protein is CASSFGWTGPMGNTEAFF.

The rearrangement uses TRBV27 and TRBJ2-7, with TRBD1 identical over 7 bases. There are 13 residues in the CDR3. CDR1 MNHEY and CDR2 SMNVEV come from the germline V gene (reference sequence). J was trimmed by 7 bases and V by 6 bases; bases with no gene match: 9. CDR3 in amino acids: CASRNDRVGEQYF. The CDR3 coding sequence is TGTGCCAGCAGGAACGACAGGGTTGGGGAGCAGTACTTC.

The chain carries TRBV6-6 and TRBJ2-7; 9 bases are shared with TRBD2. The CDR3 loop spans 15 amino acids. Germline CDR1 reads MNHNY; CDR2 reads SVGAGI (reference sequence). J gave up 3 bases and V 1 base, and 4 bases lay outside the gene matches. DNA of the CDR3: TGTGCCAGCAGTTACTTGGCGGGGGGGAACTACGAGCAGTACTTC. Protein sequence: CASSYLAGGNYEQYF.

This chain links TRBV19 with TRBJ2-2, with 10 bases aligning to TRBD2. The length of the CDR3 is 16 residues. V dropped 5 bases and J dropped 4; count of bases not matched to a gene: 7. Germline-derived CDR1 and CDR2 are LNHDA and SQIVND (reference sequence). CDR3 protein: CASSGWSGRGTGELFF. Here the CDR3 DNA reads TGTGCCAGTAGTGGTTGGAGCGGGAGGGGCACCGGGGAGCTGTTTTTT. The full variable domain, completed using reference TRBV19 and TRBJ2-2, is DGGITQSPKYLFRKEGQNVTLSCEQNLNHDAMYWYRQDPGQGLRLIYYSQIVNDFQKGDIAEGYSVSREKKESFPLTVTSAQKNPTAFYLCASSGWSGRGTGELFFGEGSRLTVL.

The chain combines TRBV10-3 with TRBJ1-1; a weak D match, TRBD1 (6 bases). Trimming shortened V by 11 bases and J by 1 base, and 14 bases separated the two germline ends. The CDR3 loop spans 13 amino acids. CDR1 is ENHRY, CDR2 SYGVKD, per germline. The CDR3 coding sequence is TGTGCCCAACGGGGGGCTGAGAACACTGAAGCTTTCTTT. Protein sequence: CAQRGAENTEAFF.

This clone was counted once. J is TRBJ2-7 and V is TRBV2; TRBD2 matches 8 bases. The CDR3 has 14 residues. J lost 1 base, V lost 6 bases, and 5 bases had no gene match. CDR1 SNHLY and CDR2 FYNNEI come from the germline V gene. The CDR3 spells CASRETSASYEQYF. Here the CDR3 DNA reads TGTGCCAGCAGGGAGACTAGCGCATCCTACGAGCAGTACTTC.

The CDR3 DNA is TGTGCCTGGAGCCGAGGTTCGGGACTAAACTACGAGCAGTACTTC. Translating it yields CAWSRGSGLNYEQYF. The chain is built from TRBV30 and TRBJ2-7, with 7 bases fitting TRBD2. From germline, CDR1 is GTSNPN and CDR2 SVGIG (reference sequence). The V segment lost 3 bases and the J segment 3 bases; nucleotides outside the gene matches: 11. This CDR3 has 15 amino acids.

The chain carries TRBV27 and TRBJ2-3, with D unclear. Germline values: CDR1 MNHEY, CDR2 SMNVEV (reference sequence). The CDR3 covers 13 residues. V was trimmed by 2 bases and J by 0 bases, leaving 3 bases between them. Here the CDR3 DNA reads TGTGCCAGCAGTTTAGCTAGCACAGATACGCAGTATTTT. Amino acids: CASSLASTDTQYF.

The CDR3 DNA follows: TGTGCCAGCAGCGTAGGGCCTGAGGGGGTAGTCAATGAGCAGTTCTTC. This codes for CASSVGPEGVVNEQFF. The V gene is TRBV9, the J gene TRBJ2-1, with D perhaps TRBD1 (6 bases). The CDR3 runs to 16 residues. Germline values: CDR1 SGDLS, CDR2 YYNGEE. Between the trimmed V and J ends, which lost 0 bases and 6 bases, there was a span of 16 bases.

V gene TRBV10-2 combines with J gene TRBJ2-7, with D possibly TRBD1 on 6 matching bases. CDR3 length: 13 residues. Germline V CDR1 and CDR2: WSHSY, SAAADI. With 7 bases removed from V and 1 base from J, the gap between germline ends came to 11 bases. The CDR3 coding sequence is TGCGCCAGCACTATAACAGGGTCCTACGAGCAGTACTTC. Encoded protein: CASTITGSYEQYF.

This chain links TRBV7-8 with TRBJ2-1; TRBD2 agrees at 7 bases. Germline-derived CDR1 and CDR2 are SGHVS and FQNEAQ. J gave up 8 bases and V 3 bases, and 13 bases lay outside the gene matches. The CDR3 is 16 amino acids. Here the CDR3 DNA reads TGTGCCAGCAGCTTTCCGGCAGGACTAGGCCCCTATGAGCAGTTCTTC. It yields the protein CASSFPAGLGPYEQFF.

The rearrangement links TRBV28 to TRBJ1-5, with D perhaps matching TRBD1 (6 bases). CDR1 and CDR2 from the germline V gene are MDHEN and SYDVKM. V lost 3 bases and J 1 base, leaving 16 bases between the germline ends. This CDR3 has 17 residues. In DNA, the CDR3 is TGTGCCAGCAGTTTGTGGCGGGGGCACATCAGCAATCAGCCCCAGCATTTT. It encodes CASSLWRGHISNQPQHF.

The chain is built from TRBV6-6 and TRBJ2-5; TRBD1 matches 9 bases. CDR3 length: 15 residues. The V gene end was trimmed by 6 bases and the J gene end by 5 bases; junction bases not matched to a gene: 10. The germline gives CDR1 MNHNY, CDR2 SVGAGI (reference sequence). In DNA form, the CDR3 reads TGTGCCAGCAGCCGTAAGGACAGGGGTAGGGAGACCCAGTACTTC. Translation: CASSRKDRGRETQYF.

This clone occurred a few times. The chain uses TRBV6-6 and TRBJ2-7; tentatively, D is TRBD1 (5 bases). The CDR3 extends over 10 amino acids. Trimming removed 6 bases at V and 6 bases at J, with 6 bases between. The germline gives CDR1 MNHNY, CDR2 SVGAGI (reference sequence). The CDR3 nucleotides are TGTGCCAGCAGGGGGCTCGAGCAGTACTTC. Amino acids: CASRGLEQYF.